The following is a TCR beta chain sequence with its context. The data were taken from a study of blood T cell repertoires in COVID-19. Study summary: Samples representing acute and convalescent COVID-19 were sourced from the United States, Italy and Spain. PBMCs, B-cell-depleted T cells, or T cells were the source of the cDNA or gDNA that made up the material.

Authors' processing steps: Reference gene primer amplification in the assay estimated nucleated cell counts. Profiling relied on immunoSEQ multiplex PCR, and the TCRdb table lists in-frame clones only, not all of them. That table is the source of V, J and clone size, and D and trimming were worked out from the DNA. The profile covers 470,000 or so clones, with roughly 85% appearing a single time and just under 2% taken by the ten largest. CDR1 SGHTA and CDR2 FQGNSA come from the germline V gene. Trimming removed 3 bases from V and 2 bases from J; junction bases left unmatched: 8. This CDR3 contains 16 residues.

This sequence joins TRBV7-2 and TRBJ2-5, with 8 positions matching TRBD2. This sequence was found in a woman aged 18-29 years with acute COVID-19. The source material was PBMCs or T cells enriched from blood (not recorded which). The CDR3 nucleotides read TGTGCCAGCAGCTTGCGAGCGGGAGTGATTCAAGAGACCCAGTACTTC. Its translation: CASSLRAGVIQETQYF.